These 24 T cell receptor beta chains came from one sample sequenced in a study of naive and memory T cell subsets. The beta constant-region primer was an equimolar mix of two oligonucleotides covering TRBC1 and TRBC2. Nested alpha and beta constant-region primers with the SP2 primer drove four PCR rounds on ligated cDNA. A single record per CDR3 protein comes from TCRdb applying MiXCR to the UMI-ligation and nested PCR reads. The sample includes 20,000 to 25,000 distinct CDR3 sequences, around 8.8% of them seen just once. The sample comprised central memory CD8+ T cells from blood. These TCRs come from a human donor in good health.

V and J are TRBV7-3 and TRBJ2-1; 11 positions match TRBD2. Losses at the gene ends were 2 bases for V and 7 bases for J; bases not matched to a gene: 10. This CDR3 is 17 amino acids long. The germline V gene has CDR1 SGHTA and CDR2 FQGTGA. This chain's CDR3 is CASSLWGSGRAGNEQFF. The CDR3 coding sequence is TGTGCCAGCAGCTTATGGGGTAGCGGGAGGGCCGGTAATGAGCAGTTCTTC.

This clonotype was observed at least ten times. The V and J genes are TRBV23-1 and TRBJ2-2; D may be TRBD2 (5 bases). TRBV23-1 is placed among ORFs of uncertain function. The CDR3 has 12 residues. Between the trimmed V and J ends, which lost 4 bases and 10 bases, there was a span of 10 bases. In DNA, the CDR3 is TGCGCCAGCAGTCCCTCGGGATTGGAGCTGTTTTTT. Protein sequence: CASSPSGLELFF.

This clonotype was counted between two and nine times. The CDR3: CASSLDLSSYNEQFF. The CDR3 region has the DNA TGTGCCAGCAGCTTAGACTTGAGCTCCTACAATGAGCAGTTCTTC. The chain joins TRBV7-2 to TRBJ2-1; D gene ambiguous. Trimming pared 1 base from V and 0 bases from J, leaving 7 bases between. Germline V gene sequence: CDR1 SGHTA, CDR2 FQGNSA. The CDR3 sequence is 15 residues long.

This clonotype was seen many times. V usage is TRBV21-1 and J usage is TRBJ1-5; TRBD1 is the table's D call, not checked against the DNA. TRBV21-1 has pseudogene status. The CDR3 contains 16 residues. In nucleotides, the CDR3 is TGTGCCAGCAGACCGGACAGGGAGTTTGGCAATCAGCCCCAGCATTTT. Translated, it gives CASRPDREFGNQPQHF.

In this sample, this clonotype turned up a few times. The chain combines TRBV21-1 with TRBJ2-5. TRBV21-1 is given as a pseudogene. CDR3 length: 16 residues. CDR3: CASSKVGETARETQYF. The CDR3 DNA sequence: TGTGCCAGCAGCAAAGTGGGTGAGACCGCGAGAGAGACCCAGTACTTC.

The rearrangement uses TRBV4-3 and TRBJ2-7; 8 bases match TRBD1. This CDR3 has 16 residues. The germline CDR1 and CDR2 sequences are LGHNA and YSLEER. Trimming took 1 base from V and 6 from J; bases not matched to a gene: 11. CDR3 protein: CASSQVFQGAAGEQYF. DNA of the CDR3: TGCGCCAGCAGCCAAGTATTTCAGGGGGCGGCTGGCGAGCAGTACTTC.

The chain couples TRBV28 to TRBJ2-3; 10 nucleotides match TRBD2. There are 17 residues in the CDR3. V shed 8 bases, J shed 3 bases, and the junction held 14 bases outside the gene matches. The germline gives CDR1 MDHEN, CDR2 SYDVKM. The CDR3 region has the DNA TGTGCCAGCCGCCAAAGCCTGACTAGCGGGCAGACAGATACGCAGTATTTT. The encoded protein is CASRQSLTSGQTDTQYF. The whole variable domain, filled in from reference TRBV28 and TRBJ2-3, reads DVKVTQSSRYLVKRTGEKVFLECVQDMDHENMFWYRQDPGLGLRLIYFSYDVKMKEKGDIPEGYSVSREKKERFSLILESASTNQTSMYLCASRQSLTSGQTDTQYFGPGTRLTVL.

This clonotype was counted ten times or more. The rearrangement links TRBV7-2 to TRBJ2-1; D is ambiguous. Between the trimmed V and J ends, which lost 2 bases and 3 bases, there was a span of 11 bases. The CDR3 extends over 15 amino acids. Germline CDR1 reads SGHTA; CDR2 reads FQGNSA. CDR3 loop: CASSLRETYYNEQFF. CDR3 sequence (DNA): TGTGCCAGCAGCTTAAGAGAAACGTACTACAATGAGCAGTTCTTC.

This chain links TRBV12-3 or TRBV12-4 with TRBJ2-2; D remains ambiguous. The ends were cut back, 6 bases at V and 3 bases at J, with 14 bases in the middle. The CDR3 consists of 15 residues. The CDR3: CASSLRTSDTGELFF. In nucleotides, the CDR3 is TGTGCCAGCAGCCTTAGAACTTCGGACACCGGGGAGCTGTTTTTT.

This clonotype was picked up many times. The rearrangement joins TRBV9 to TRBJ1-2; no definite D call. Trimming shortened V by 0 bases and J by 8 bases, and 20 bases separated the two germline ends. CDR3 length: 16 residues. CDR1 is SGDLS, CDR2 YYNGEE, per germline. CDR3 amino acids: CASSVGSGLLSRGYTF. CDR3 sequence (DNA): TGTGCCAGCAGCGTAGGTTCCGGGTTGTTGTCTCGCGGCTACACCTTC.

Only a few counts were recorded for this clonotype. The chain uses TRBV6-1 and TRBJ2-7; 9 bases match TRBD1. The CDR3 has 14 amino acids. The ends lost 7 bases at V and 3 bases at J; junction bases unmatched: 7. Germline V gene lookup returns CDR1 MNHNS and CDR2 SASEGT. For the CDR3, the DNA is TGTGCCAGCATCAGGACAGGGGCGGGCTACGAGCAGTACTTC. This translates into CASIRTGAGYEQYF.

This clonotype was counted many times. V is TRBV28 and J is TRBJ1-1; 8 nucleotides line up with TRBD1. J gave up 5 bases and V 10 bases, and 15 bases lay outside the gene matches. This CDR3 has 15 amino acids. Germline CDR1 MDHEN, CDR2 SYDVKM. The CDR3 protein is CATQPGGFVGTEAFF. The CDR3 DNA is TGTGCCACCCAGCCAGGGGGCTTTGTAGGGACTGAAGCTTTCTTT.

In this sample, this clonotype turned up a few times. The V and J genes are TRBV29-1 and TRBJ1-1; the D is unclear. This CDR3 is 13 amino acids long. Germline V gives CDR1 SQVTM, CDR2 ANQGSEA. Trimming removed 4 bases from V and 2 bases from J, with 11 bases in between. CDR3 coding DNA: TGCAGCGTTGTTTTGGCGTCTAACACTGAAGCTTTCTTT. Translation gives CSVVLASNTEAFF.

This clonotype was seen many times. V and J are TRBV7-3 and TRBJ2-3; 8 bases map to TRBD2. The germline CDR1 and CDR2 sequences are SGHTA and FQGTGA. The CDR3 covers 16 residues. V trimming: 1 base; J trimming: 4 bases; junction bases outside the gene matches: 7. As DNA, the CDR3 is TGTGCCAGCAGCTTAAAAGCGGGAGTCCCTCCAGATACGCAGTATTTT. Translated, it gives CASSLKAGVPPDTQYF.

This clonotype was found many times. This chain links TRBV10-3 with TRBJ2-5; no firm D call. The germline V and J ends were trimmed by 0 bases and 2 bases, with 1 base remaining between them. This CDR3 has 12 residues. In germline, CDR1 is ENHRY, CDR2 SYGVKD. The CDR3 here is CAISESQETQYF. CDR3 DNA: TGTGCCATCAGTGAGTCGCAAGAGACCCAGTACTTC.

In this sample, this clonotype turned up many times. Here the CDR3 DNA reads TGTGCCAGCAGTTACTCCCAGGGGGTACCGGAGACCCAGTACTTC. This translates into CASSYSQGVPETQYF. The rearrangement links TRBV6-5 to TRBJ2-5, with TRBD1 identical over 7 bases. The V gene end was trimmed by 0 bases and the J gene end by 5 bases; junction bases not matched to a gene: 6. This CDR3 has 15 residues. Per the germline V gene, CDR1 is MNHEY and CDR2 is SVGAGI.

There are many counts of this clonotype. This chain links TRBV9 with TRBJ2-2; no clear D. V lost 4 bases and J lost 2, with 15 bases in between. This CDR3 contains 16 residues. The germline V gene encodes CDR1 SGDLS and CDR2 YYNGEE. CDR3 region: CASSLPHGINTGELFF. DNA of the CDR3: TGTGCCAGCAGCCTACCCCATGGGATTAACACCGGGGAGCTGTTTTTT.

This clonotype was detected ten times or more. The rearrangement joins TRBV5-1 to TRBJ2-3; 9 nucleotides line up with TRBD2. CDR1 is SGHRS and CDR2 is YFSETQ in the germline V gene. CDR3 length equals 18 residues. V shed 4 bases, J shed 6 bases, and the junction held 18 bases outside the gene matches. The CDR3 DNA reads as TGCGCCAGCAGCGACAATCCCGGGACTAGCCTATCCCCTGATACGCAGTATTTT. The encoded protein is CASSDNPGTSLSPDTQYF.

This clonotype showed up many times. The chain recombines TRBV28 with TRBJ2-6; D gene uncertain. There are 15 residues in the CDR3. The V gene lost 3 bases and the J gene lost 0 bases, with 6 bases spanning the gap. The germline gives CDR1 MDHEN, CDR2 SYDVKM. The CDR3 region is CASSFVISGANVLTF. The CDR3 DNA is TGTGCCAGCAGTTTCGTTATCTCTGGGGCCAACGTCCTGACTTTC.

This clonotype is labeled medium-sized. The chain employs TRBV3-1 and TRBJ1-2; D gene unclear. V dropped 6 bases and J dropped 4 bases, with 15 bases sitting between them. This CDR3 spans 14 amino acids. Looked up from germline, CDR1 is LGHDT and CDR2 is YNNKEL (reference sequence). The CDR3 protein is CASSPAGEAYGYTF. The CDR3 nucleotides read TGTGCCAGCAGTCCTGCGGGAGAAGCCTATGGCTACACCTTC.

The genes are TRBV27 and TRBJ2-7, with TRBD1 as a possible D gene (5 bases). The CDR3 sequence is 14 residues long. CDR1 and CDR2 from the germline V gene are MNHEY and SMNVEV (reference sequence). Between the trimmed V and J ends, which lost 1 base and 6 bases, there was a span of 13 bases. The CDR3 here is CASSLYQGATEQYF. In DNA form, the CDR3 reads TGTGCCAGCAGTTTATATCAAGGGGCCACCGAGCAGTACTTC.

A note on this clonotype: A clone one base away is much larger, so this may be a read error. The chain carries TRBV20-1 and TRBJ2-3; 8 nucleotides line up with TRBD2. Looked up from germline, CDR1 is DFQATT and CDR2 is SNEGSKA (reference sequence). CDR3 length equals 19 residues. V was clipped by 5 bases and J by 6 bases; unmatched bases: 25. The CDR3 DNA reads TGCAGTGCTCGACGGGCTAGCGGGTTCGGTTTGGACCGTTTTGATACGCAGTATTTT. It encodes CSARRASGFGLDRFDTQYF.

Written as DNA, the CDR3 is TGTGCCAGCAGCCAAGGTTGGGGTACAGGGGTTTATAGCAATCAGCCCCAGCATTTT. Amino acid sequence: CASSQGWGTGVYSNQPQHF. V is TRBV4-2 and J is TRBJ1-5; 7 bases agree with TRBD1. CDR1 is LGHNA and CDR2 is YNFKEQ in the germline V gene. The CDR3 has 19 amino acids. The junction had 12 bases not matched to a gene; V was cut back by 1 base and J by 0 bases.

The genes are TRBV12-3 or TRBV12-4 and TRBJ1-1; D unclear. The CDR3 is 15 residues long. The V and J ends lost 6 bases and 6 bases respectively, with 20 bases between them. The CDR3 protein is CASRQSGSRNAEAFF. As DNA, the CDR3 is TGTGCCAGCAGACAGTCAGGATCCCGCAACGCTGAAGCTTTCTTT.